This T cell receptor (beta chain) derives from a study of beta chain features in type 1 diabetes. Study-level points and caveats: Patients with type 1 diabetes carried fewer insertions and had more deletions at their VDJ junctions. A moderate, significant TCRB CDR3 shortening appeared in type 1 diabetes across four CD4+ subsets. The similarity of naive, central memory and Treg TCRB repertoires appeared greater among patients than among healthy donors.

There are 14 residues in the CDR3. Between the trimmed V and J ends, which lost 6 bases and 5 bases, there was a span of 15 bases. Germline loops: CDR1 SGHRS, CDR2 YFSETQ. There are a few counts of this clone. Its antigen remains unknown. Expressed TCRB transcripts were sequenced after all isolated RNA was converted to cDNA. The study sequenced naive, central memory and regulatory T cell samples to an average of about 3.9 million reads. This table comes from immunoSEQ multiplex PCR, and its TCRdb copy is limited to in-frame clones, with some not included. This repertoire shows 250,000 to 350,000 clones, about 13% found once; its top ten account for about 0.017%.

The chain joins TRBV5-1 to TRBJ2-1, with D possibly TRBD2 on 6 matching bases. This receptor was taken from a man aged 25 to 40 with type 1 diabetes. Sequenced: naive CD4+ T cells from blood. The chain's CDR3 is CASTTGTHNNEQFF. CDR3 sequence (DNA): TGCGCCAGCACGACCGGGACTCATAACAATGAGCAGTTCTTC.